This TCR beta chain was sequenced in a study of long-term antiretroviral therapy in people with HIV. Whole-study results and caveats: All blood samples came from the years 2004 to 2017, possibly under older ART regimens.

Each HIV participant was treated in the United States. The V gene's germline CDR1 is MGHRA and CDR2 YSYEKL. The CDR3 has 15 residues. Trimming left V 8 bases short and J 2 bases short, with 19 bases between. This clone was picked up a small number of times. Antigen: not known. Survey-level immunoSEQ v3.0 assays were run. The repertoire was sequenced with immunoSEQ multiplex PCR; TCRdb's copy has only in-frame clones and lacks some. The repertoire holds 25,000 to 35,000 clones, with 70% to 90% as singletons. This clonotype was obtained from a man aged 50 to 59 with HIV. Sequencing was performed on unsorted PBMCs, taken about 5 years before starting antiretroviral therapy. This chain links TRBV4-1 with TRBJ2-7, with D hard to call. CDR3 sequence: CASGPFSRAPYEQYF. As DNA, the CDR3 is TGCGCCAGCGGTCCCTTCAGTAGGGCTCCCTACGAGCAGTACTTC.